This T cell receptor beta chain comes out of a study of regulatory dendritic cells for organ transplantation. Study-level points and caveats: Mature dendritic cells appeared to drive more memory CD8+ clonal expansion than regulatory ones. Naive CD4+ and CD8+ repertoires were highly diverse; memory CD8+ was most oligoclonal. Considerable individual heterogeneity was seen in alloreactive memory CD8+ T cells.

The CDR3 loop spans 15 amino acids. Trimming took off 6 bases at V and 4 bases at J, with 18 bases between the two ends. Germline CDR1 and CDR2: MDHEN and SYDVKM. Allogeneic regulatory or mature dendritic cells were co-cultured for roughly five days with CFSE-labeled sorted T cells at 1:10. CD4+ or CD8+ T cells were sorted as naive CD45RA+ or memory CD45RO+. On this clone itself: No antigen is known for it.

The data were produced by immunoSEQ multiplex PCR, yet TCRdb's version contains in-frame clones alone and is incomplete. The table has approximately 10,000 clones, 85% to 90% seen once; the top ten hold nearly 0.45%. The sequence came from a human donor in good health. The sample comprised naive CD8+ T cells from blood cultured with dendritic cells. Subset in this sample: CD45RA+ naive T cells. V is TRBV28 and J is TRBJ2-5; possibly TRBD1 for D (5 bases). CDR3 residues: CASRYRTSRSETQYF. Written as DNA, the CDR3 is TGTGCCAGCAGGTATCGGACATCCAGGTCAGAGACCCAGTACTTC. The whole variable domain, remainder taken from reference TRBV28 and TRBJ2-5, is DVKVTQSSRYLVKRTGEKVFLECVQDMDHENMFWYRQDPGLGLRLIYFSYDVKMKEKGDIPEGYSVSREKKERFSLILESASTNQTSMYLCASRYRTSRSETQYFGPGTRLLVL.